The sequence of this T cell receptor (beta chain) was determined in a study of T cells after yellow fever vaccination. Overall study: Fractions containing few cells were prepared with SMART-Seq v4 Ultra Low Input.

Study-wide points: Booster sampling recovered most clones from primary vaccination (roughly 97% CD4, roughly 90% CD8). A weaker but faster secondary response was observed, peaking on day 5 versus 15.

This CDR3 contains 12 residues. Germline V gene sequence: CDR1 MDHEN, CDR2 SYDVKM. Trimming shortened V by 5 bases and J by 3 bases, and 8 bases separated the two germline ends. This clonotype was seen a few times. The antigen remains undetermined. From the 5' RACE reads, TCRdb called clonotypes with MiXCR, one entry per CDR3 protein. The profile shows roughly 170,000 distinct CDR3 sequences, around 9% of them singletons. This TCR came from a young man who received the YFV17D yellow fever vaccine. This chain joins TRBV28 and TRBJ2-7; the D gene is possibly TRBD2 (5 bases). Sequenced here: CD8+ T cells sorted from PBMCs, sampled 45 days after the yellow fever booster vaccination. The chain's CDR3 is CASSEEGYEQYV. The CDR3 region has the DNA TGTGCCAGCAGTGAAGAGGGCTACGAGCAGTACGTC.